The clone carrying this T cell receptor beta chain was detected only once. The entry originates in a study of blood T cell repertoires in COVID-19. Study in general: Both acute and convalescent COVID-19 samples were obtained from the United States, Italy and Spain. T cells, B-cell-depleted T cells, or PBMCs supplied cDNA or gDNA.

Original processing notes: How many nucleated cells were present was estimated from reference gene primer amplification. Sequenced by immunoSEQ multiplex PCR; TCRdb stores in-frame clones only, minus some. Clone size and V and J calls were adopted from that table, with D and trimming inferred from the DNA. The table shows 250,000 to 350,000 clones, with approximately 89% occurring only once. The CDR3 runs 15 residues. V lost 1 base and J lost 3; bases outside the gene matches: 6. CDR1 LNHDA and CDR2 SQIVND come from the germline V gene (reference sequence). The chain links TRBV19 to TRBJ2-7, with 7 bases that match TRBD1. Input material: peripheral blood. The sequence derives from a woman in her twenties or thirties with COVID-19, enrolled during active disease. The DNA of the CDR3 is TGTGCCAGTAGTATAGGATGGGACAGCCTCTACGAGCAGTACTTC. Its translation: CASSIGWDSLYEQYF.